Sequencing of this T cell receptor beta chain was carried out in a study of blood T cell repertoires in COVID-19. As for the study in general: Samples taken during acute and convalescent COVID-19 were collected in the United States, Italy and Spain. Sources were T cells, B-cell-depleted T cells, or PBMCs; the material itself was cDNA or gDNA.

The V gene lost 4 bases and the J gene lost 8 bases, with 21 bases spanning the gap. This CDR3 has 15 amino acids. In germline, CDR1 is SGHRS, CDR2 YFSETQ. The repertoire was sequenced with immunoSEQ multiplex PCR; TCRdb's copy has only in-frame clones and lacks some. Of around 64,000 clones detected, over 80% appear once; the ten largest clones hold around 5%. This receptor was identified in a man between 45 and 60 years old with active COVID-19. Input material: peripheral blood. This sequence joins TRBV5-1 and TRBJ2-5, with D perhaps matching TRBD2 (6 bases). The CDR3 spells CASSGTLAGIETQYF. The CDR3 region has the DNA TGCGCCAGCAGCGGTACCCTGGCGGGGATTGAAACCCAGTACTTC.